The 10 T cell receptor beta chains below were found in one sample sequenced in a study of cytomegalovirus exposure and HLA in healthy donors. PCR amplification relied on 60 Vbeta primers (plus 13 Jbeta primers). Data came from immunoSEQ multiplex PCR; TCRdb stores just in-frame clones and leaves some out. The sample has about 150,000 clones, roughly four fifths seen once; the top ten hold 3%. Sequencing input: PBMCs. These receptors were obtained from a man in his forties in good health and CMV-seropositive.

The rearrangement uses TRBV7-2 and TRBJ1-1; no reliable D call. Germline V gene sequence: CDR1 SGHTA, CDR2 FQGNSA. Trimming removed 3 bases from V and 1 base from J, with 6 bases in between. The CDR3 sequence is 13 residues long. The CDR3 loop reads CASSFLWNTEAFF. The DNA for the CDR3 is TGTGCCAGCAGCTTCCTCTGGAACACTGAAGCTTTCTTT.

This chain connects TRBV10-3 to TRBJ2-1; TRBD2 matches 11 bases. The CDR3 is 15 residues long. V lost 4 bases and J lost 6; bases outside the gene matches: 5. Germline V gene lookup returns CDR1 ENHRY and CDR2 SYGVKD. The CDR3 region has the DNA TGTGCCATCAGTGCACTAGCGGGAGAGGGCAATGAGCAGTTCTTC. Translating gives CAISALAGEGNEQFF.

The chain links TRBV2 to TRBJ1-3; TRBD1 is a possible D gene (6 bases). CDR1 SNHLY and CDR2 FYNNEI come from the germline V gene. Trimming took off 7 bases at V and 0 bases at J, with 22 bases between the two ends. This CDR3 comprises 18 residues. The CDR3 loop is CASILTGGGTGSGNTIYF. Here the CDR3 DNA reads TGTGCCAGCATCTTGACAGGCGGTGGGACGGGCTCTGGAAACACCATATATTTT.

This clone was seen more than once but under ten times. The chain combines TRBV5-1 with TRBJ1-5; 7 bases align to TRBD1. The CDR3 covers 15 residues. V lost 3 bases to trimming and J lost 3 bases; unmatched junction nucleotides: 6. Germline CDR1 and CDR2: SGHRS and YFSETQ. The CDR3 bases are TGCGCCAGCAGCTCCGGAGGGACAGACAATCAGCCCCAGCATTTT. This gives the protein CASSSGGTDNQPQHF.

The chain employs TRBV30 and TRBJ1-6; 7 nucleotides line up with TRBD1. The CDR3 length is 14 residues. V shed 3 bases, J shed 7 bases, and the junction held 6 bases outside the gene matches. Germline CDR1 and CDR2: GTSNPN and SVGIG (reference sequence). The DNA for the CDR3 is TGTGCCTGGAGAAAGGGACAGATAAATTCACCCCTCCACTTT. Protein sequence: CAWRKGQINSPLHF.

This clone came up a few times. The V and J genes are TRBV19 and TRBJ2-7, with D perhaps TRBD2 (6 bases). Germline CDR1 reads LNHDA; CDR2 reads SQIVND (reference sequence). V was clipped by 6 bases and J by 0 bases, with 15 bases between them. This CDR3 spans 15 amino acids. The CDR3 nucleotides read TGTGCCAGTAGGGAAGAAGCGGGTCGCTCCTACGAGCAGTACTTC. Translated: CASREEAGRSYEQYF. The whole variable domain, filled in from reference TRBV19 and TRBJ2-7, reads DGGITQSPKYLFRKEGQNVTLSCEQNLNHDAMYWYRQDPGQGLRLIYYSQIVNDFQKGDIAEGYSVSREKKESFPLTVTSAQKNPTAFYLCASREEAGRSYEQYFGPGTRLTVT.

The rearrangement uses TRBV4-1 and TRBJ2-7; D unresolved. This CDR3 contains 16 residues. Between the trimmed V and J ends, which lost 4 bases and 0 bases, there was a span of 16 bases. From germline, CDR1 is MGHRA and CDR2 YSYEKL. The chain's CDR3 is CASSPRGGGSSYEQYF. The CDR3 nucleotides read TGCGCCAGCAGCCCCCGAGGTGGCGGCAGCTCCTACGAGCAGTACTTC.

This clone showed up just a few times. This rearrangement joins TRBV4-3 to TRBJ2-1; 8 nucleotides align to TRBD2. The CDR3 has 20 amino acids. Trimming removed 0 bases from V and 5 bases from J; junction bases left unmatched: 18. The germline gives CDR1 LGHNA, CDR2 YSLEER. This CDR3 is CASSQDGAGATVVADNEQFF. The CDR3 coding sequence is TGCGCCAGCAGCCAAGACGGAGCGGGAGCTACAGTTGTTGCGGACAATGAGCAGTTCTTC.

The J gene is TRBJ2-3, the V gene TRBV9; TRBD1 matches at 10 bases. The germline V gene has CDR1 SGDLS and CDR2 YYNGEE. The CDR3 covers 14 residues. Germline trimming cut 1 base from V and 6 bases from J; bases unmatched to any gene: 2. In DNA form, the CDR3 reads TGTGCCAGCAGCGTAAGGGACAGGGGTGATACGCAGTATTTT. Translating gives CASSVRDRGDTQYF.

The chain links TRBV18 to TRBJ1-1, with D possibly TRBD1 on 5 matching bases. Germline lookup yields CDR1 KGHSH and CDR2 LQKENI. The V gene lost 3 bases and the J gene lost 1 base, with 12 bases spanning the gap. There are 15 residues in the CDR3. Written as DNA, the CDR3 is TGTGCCAGCTCACCCTCAAACACAGGGAACACTGAAGCTTTCTTT. Its translation is CASSPSNTGNTEAFF.